Following are 9 T cell receptor beta chains from one sample sequenced in a study of human T cells and chemical hapten exposure. Someone pulled total RNA out of unfractionated whole blood. MiXCR, applied by TCRdb to the 5' RACE reads, yields one record per CDR3 protein. The table lists tens of thousands of distinct CDR3 sequences, more than 7.5% of them singletons. These receptors were taken from a male donor in good health.

This clonotype came up many times. This chain joins TRBV20-1 and TRBJ1-1; D possibly corresponds to TRBD1 (6 bases). Trimming pared 0 bases from V and 3 bases from J, leaving 14 bases between. The CDR3 loop spans 15 amino acids. CDR1 is DFQATT and CDR2 is SNEGSKA in the germline V gene (reference sequence). The CDR3 sequence: CSARDVQGRDTEAFF. Written as DNA, the CDR3 is TGCAGTGCTAGAGACGTACAGGGAAGGGACACTGAAGCTTTCTTT.

V is TRBV14 and J is TRBJ2-7, with a weak D call TRBD1 (5 bases). Trimming took 2 bases from V and 2 from J, leaving 13 bases between them. Germline values: CDR1 SGHDN, CDR2 FVKESK. The CDR3 totals 15 residues. The CDR3 nucleotides read TGTGCCAGCAGCCAACCGGACACGGGTCCCTACGAGCAGTACTTC. This gives the protein CASSQPDTGPYEQYF.

This clonotype showed up just a few times. J is TRBJ2-7 and V is TRBV3-1; D uncertain. Trimming left V 1 base short and J 0 bases short, with 7 bases between. The CDR3 contains 14 residues. Germline CDR1 is LGHDT and CDR2 is YNNKEL (reference sequence). Written as DNA, the CDR3 is TGTGCCAGCAGCCAAGTCCCTAGCTCCTACGAGCAGTACTTC. Its translation: CASSQVPSSYEQYF.

This clonotype was recorded a few times. CDR3 coding DNA: TGCAGTGCTACGACCGGGGGAAGTAACACTGAAGCTTTCTTT. Amino acids: CSATTGGSNTEAFF. The chain employs TRBV20-1 and TRBJ1-1; TRBD1 might be the D (5 bases). CDR1 and CDR2 from the germline V gene are DFQATT and SNEGSKA (reference sequence). This CDR3 is 14 amino acids long. The V and J ends lost 4 bases and 2 bases respectively, with 14 bases between them.

This clonotype turned up a few times. This chain connects TRBV12-3 or TRBV12-4 to TRBJ1-6; no definite D call. CDR3 size: 12 residues. V was pared by 2 bases and J by 7 bases, with 3 bases between. The CDR3 DNA is TGTGCCAGCAGTTTAATGAATTCACCCCTCCACTTT. Protein product: CASSLMNSPLHF.

This clonotype has a count of ten or more. The chain combines TRBV6-5 with TRBJ2-1, with D possibly being TRBD2 (5 bases). The CDR3 runs 14 residues. Germline V gene data show CDR1 as MNHEY and CDR2 as SVGAGI. V dropped 5 bases and J dropped 4 bases, with 12 bases sitting between them. DNA of the CDR3: TGTGCCAGCAGTGCCTCGGACTCATACAATGAGCAGTTCTTC. Translating gives CASSASDSYNEQFF.

In this sample, this clonotype turned up a few times. The chain joins TRBV7-8 to TRBJ2-5; D ambiguous. The CDR3 length is 13 residues. V was clipped by 4 bases and J by 4 bases, with 10 bases between them. Germline V gives CDR1 SGHVS, CDR2 FQNEAQ. The chain's CDR3 is CASSSTQLETQYF. In nucleotides, the CDR3 is TGTGCCAGCAGCTCGACCCAGTTAGAGACCCAGTACTTC.

This rearrangement joins TRBV7-2 to TRBJ1-1, with no clear D. CDR1 is SGHTA and CDR2 is FQGNSA in the germline V gene. V dropped 1 base and J dropped 0 bases, with 6 bases sitting between them. This CDR3 comprises 14 residues. The CDR3 sequence is CASSLEDVNTEAFF. CDR3 DNA: TGTGCCAGCAGCTTAGAGGACGTGAACACTGAAGCTTTCTTT. The variable domain in full, with the rest retrieved from reference TRBV7-2 and TRBJ1-1, is GAGVSQSPSNKVTEKGKDVELRCDPISGHTALYWYRQSLGQGLEFLIYFQGNSAPDKSGLPSDRFSAERTGGSVSTLTIQRTQQEDSAVYLCASSLEDVNTEAFFGQGTRLTVV.

The rearrangement links TRBV29-1 to TRBJ1-2, with 9 bases fitting TRBD1. J gave up 3 bases and V 7 bases, and 12 bases lay outside the gene matches. Germline CDR1 is SQVTM and CDR2 is ANQGSEA. The length of the CDR3 is 15 residues. CDR3 sequence (DNA): TGCAGCGGCATCGTCCCGGGACAGGGAGACTATGGCTACACCTTC. Protein sequence: CSGIVPGQGDYGYTF.